The 30 T cell receptor beta chains in this list originate from one sample, sequenced in a study of T cell changes during pregnancy in multiple sclerosis. The method was immunoSEQ multiplex PCR; TCRdb's version includes in-frame clones alone and lacks a portion of them. The sample records 55,000 to 65,000 clones, 93% being singletons. Sequencing was performed on CD8+ T cells from peripheral blood mononuclear cells, taken in the third trimester of pregnancy. Receptors were obtained from a female donor with multiple sclerosis, enrolled in a pregnancy study.

The chain has TRBV29-1 and TRBJ2-7; D possibly corresponds to TRBD1 (6 bases). CDR1 SQVTM and CDR2 ANQGSEA come from the germline V gene. The V end lost 5 bases, the J end lost 2 bases, and 16 bases lay between the germline ends. The CDR3 has 14 residues. In nucleotides, the CDR3 is TGCAGCGTTATCGAAAATCCAGGGGCCTACGAGCAGTACTTC. This gives the protein CSVIENPGAYEQYF.

The chain has TRBV2 and TRBJ2-5; D may be TRBD1 (6 bases). The CDR3 totals 15 residues. Between the trimmed V and J ends, which lost 2 bases and 5 bases, there was a span of 15 bases. Germline CDR1 reads SNHLY; CDR2 reads FYNNEI. CDR3 sequence (DNA): TGTGCCAGCAGTGAACCCACAGGGCAGGGGGAGACCCAGTACTTC. This gives the protein CASSEPTGQGETQYF.

J is TRBJ1-2 and V is TRBV4-1, with no clear D. Germline lookup yields CDR1 MGHRA and CDR2 YSYEKL. CDR3 size: 16 residues. The V end lost 0 bases, the J end lost 5 bases, and 16 bases lay between the germline ends. DNA for the CDR3: TGCGCCAGCAGCCAAGACTTGGTACGGGGTGTTTATGGCTACACCTTC. Residues: CASSQDLVRGVYGYTF.

In its sample, this clone was seen once. The gene calls are TRBV2 and TRBJ1-3, with TRBD1 as a possible D gene (6 bases). The ends were cut back, 3 bases at V and 4 bases at J, with 25 bases in the middle. CDR1 is SNHLY and CDR2 is FYNNEI in the germline V gene. This CDR3 contains 19 residues. The CDR3 DNA sequence: TGTGCCAGCAGTGACGGGGGGCGGACAGACAGCCGGAGGGGAAACACCATATATTTT. Encoded protein: CASSDGGRTDSRRGNTIYF.

This rearrangement joins TRBV5-1 to TRBJ2-1; D may be TRBD2 (6 bases). The CDR3 has 14 amino acids. V was cut by 4 bases and J by 4 bases, with 12 bases left in between. From germline, CDR1 is SGHRS and CDR2 YFSETQ. CDR3 protein: CASSIGGAYNEQFF. The CDR3 DNA follows: TGCGCCAGCAGCATTGGCGGGGCTTACAATGAGCAGTTCTTC.

This chain uses TRBV25-1 with TRBJ2-7; D is ambiguous. The CDR3 spans 12 residues. Germline CDR1 reads MGHDK; CDR2 reads SYGVNS. The V gene lost 6 bases and the J gene lost 0 bases, with 6 bases spanning the gap. The CDR3 region has the DNA TGTGCCAGCAGCCTCAGCTCCTACGAGCAGTACTTC. Protein product: CASSLSSYEQYF.

J is TRBJ2-7 and V is TRBV11-2, with D possibly TRBD1 on 5 matching bases. The V end lost 5 bases, the J end lost 2 bases, and 13 bases lay between the germline ends. This CDR3 comprises 14 residues. The germline V gene has CDR1 SGHAT and CDR2 FQNNGV. The CDR3 DNA sequence: TGTGCCAGCAGCATGGGGCAACTTACCTACGAGCAGTACTTC. Encoded protein: CASSMGQLTYEQYF.

The J gene is TRBJ2-1, the V gene TRBV19, with TRBD2 matching over 7 bases. From germline, CDR1 is LNHDA and CDR2 SQIVND (reference sequence). The CDR3 covers 14 residues. J gave up 7 bases and V 3 bases, and 6 bases lay outside the gene matches. CDR3 sequence (DNA): TGTGCCAGTAGTATTAATTCGGGGGGAAATGAGCAGTTCTTC. Amino acid sequence: CASSINSGGNEQFF.

This chain uses TRBV7-9 with TRBJ1-2; D remains unclear. This CDR3 is built from 15 residues. Trimming stripped 5 bases from V and 8 bases from J, with 21 bases between. Germline V gene sequence: CDR1 SEHNR, CDR2 FQNEAQ (reference sequence). CDR3 sequence: CASSQGGPFKEGYTF. CDR3 in DNA: TGTGCCAGCAGCCAAGGTGGTCCTTTCAAGGAGGGCTACACCTTC. Looking up the rest from reference TRBV7-9 and TRBJ1-2 gives the full variable domain: DTGVSQNPRHKITKRGQNVTFRCDPISEHNRLYWYRQTLGQGPEFLTYFQNEAQLEKSRLLSDRFSAERPKGSFSTLEIQRTEQGDSAMYLCASSQGGPFKEGYTFGSGTRLTVV.

The rearrangement joins TRBV6-1 to TRBJ2-7; D unresolved. The length of the CDR3 is 11 residues. Germline V CDR1 and CDR2: MNHNS, SASEGT. This CDR3 is CVVAVWDEQYF. In DNA, the CDR3 is TGTGTTGTAGCAGTCTGGGACGAGCAGTACTTC.

The chain carries TRBV19 and TRBJ1-2; 7 bases match TRBD1. The CDR3 runs 15 residues. V trimming: 5 bases; J trimming: 3 bases; junction bases outside the gene matches: 9. Germline CDR1 is LNHDA and CDR2 is SQIVND (reference sequence). This CDR3 is CASSWYGQVDYGYTF. CDR3 nucleotides: TGTGCCAGTAGTTGGTACGGACAGGTGGACTATGGCTACACCTTC.

The rearrangement links TRBV19 to TRBJ2-7; 7 nucleotides agree with TRBD2. CDR3 length: 14 residues. Per the germline V gene, CDR1 is LNHDA and CDR2 is SQIVND (reference sequence). The J segment lost 2 bases and the V segment lost 10 bases, leaving 11 bases of the junction unmatched. The CDR3 DNA sequence: TGTGCCACCTCCCTGGCGGGAGCCGCCTACGAGCAGTACTTC. As protein: CATSLAGAAYEQYF. Using reference TRBV19 and TRBJ2-7 for the parts outside the CDR3, the full variable domain is DGGITQSPKYLFRKEGQNVTLSCEQNLNHDAMYWYRQDPGQGLRLIYYSQIVNDFQKGDIAEGYSVSREKKESFPLTVTSAQKNPTAFYLCATSLAGAAYEQYFGPGTRLTVT.

This rearrangement joins TRBV6-1 to TRBJ2-7; 7 bases are a match to TRBD1. CDR3 length: 15 amino acids. Germline V lookup: CDR1 MNHNS, CDR2 SASEGT. V dropped 7 bases and J dropped 5; count of bases not matched to a gene: 14. CDR3 sequence reads: CASTEGAGLIHEQYF. The CDR3 DNA sequence: TGTGCCAGCACCGAGGGGGCAGGGCTGATACACGAGCAGTACTTC.

This clone was detected once. The chain recombines TRBV25-1 with TRBJ1-4; 8 bases line up with TRBD1. Trimming took 6 bases from V and 4 from J; bases not matched to a gene: 10. CDR3 length equals 16 residues. Per the germline V gene, CDR1 is MGHDK and CDR2 is SYGVNS. CDR3 sequence reads: CASRSPGGVFNEKLFF. The CDR3 DNA reads TGTGCCAGCAGATCCCCAGGGGGCGTTTTTAATGAAAAACTGTTTTTT.

V is TRBV5-6 and J is TRBJ2-7; TRBD1 matches 8 bases. The ends lost 5 bases at V and 2 bases at J; junction bases unmatched: 3. The CDR3 is 13 residues long. From germline, CDR1 is SGHDT and CDR2 YYEEEE. CDR3: CASSGTGPYEQYF. Written as DNA, the CDR3 is TGTGCCAGCAGTGGGACAGGCCCCTACGAGCAGTACTTC.

The chain employs TRBV10-3 and TRBJ1-5; D remains unclear. Germline assignment: CDR1 ENHRY and CDR2 SYGVKD. The V end lost 2 bases, the J end lost 0 bases, and 8 bases lay between the germline ends. The CDR3 extends over 15 amino acids. The CDR3 sequence: CAISEERNSNQPQHF. CDR3 coding DNA: TGTGCCATCAGTGAGGAGAGGAATAGCAATCAGCCCCAGCATTTT.

The rearrangement joins TRBV7-2 to TRBJ1-1; possible D gene TRBD1, 5 bases. Per the germline V gene, CDR1 is SGHTA and CDR2 is FQGNSA. V shed 3 bases and J shed 1 base, with 15 bases lying between them. The CDR3 runs to 16 residues. The CDR3, as DNA: TGTGCCAGCAGCTTTCGGTTGACAGAAACGAACACTGAAGCTTTCTTT. It yields the protein CASSFRLTETNTEAFF.

The chain combines TRBV19 with TRBJ1-1; D may be TRBD1 (5 bases). There are 14 residues in the CDR3. V dropped 8 bases and J dropped 4 bases, with 17 bases sitting between them. Germline values: CDR1 LNHDA, CDR2 SQIVND (reference sequence). The CDR3 nucleotides read TGTGCCAGTTCCATGGCCCCAGGGCGCACTGAAGCTTTCTTT. It specifies CASSMAPGRTEAFF.

The chain is built from TRBV7-8 and TRBJ1-2, with D maybe TRBD1 (5 bases). Germline-derived CDR1 and CDR2 are SGHVS and FQNEAQ. The CDR3 loop spans 16 amino acids. With 5 bases removed from V and 4 bases from J, the gap between germline ends came to 20 bases. The CDR3 DNA reads as TGTGCCAGCAGCATCAGTGGAGGGGCGAGACCCTATGGCTACACCTTC. It encodes CASSISGGARPYGYTF.

The chain uses TRBV5-1 and TRBJ2-3; D ambiguous. Germline V gene lookup returns CDR1 SGHRS and CDR2 YFSETQ. The CDR3 loop spans 14 amino acids. The germline V and J ends were trimmed by 1 base and 0 bases, with 6 bases remaining between them. The CDR3: CASSLFQSTDTQYF. The CDR3 DNA sequence: TGCGCCAGCAGCTTGTTTCAGAGCACAGATACGCAGTATTTT.

The chain links TRBV7-2 to TRBJ2-7, with TRBD2 matching 8 bases. CDR1 is SGHTA and CDR2 is FQGNSA in the germline V gene. This CDR3 has 12 residues. V shed 5 bases and J 6 bases; nucleotides not matched to a gene: 3. CDR3 nucleotide sequence: TGTGCCAGCAGCCCGGCGGGAGGCGAGCAGTACTTC. Amino acid sequence: CASSPAGGEQYF.

The rearrangement joins TRBV28 to TRBJ2-5; 9 bases are a match to TRBD1. Losses at the gene ends were 3 bases for V and 5 bases for J; bases not matched to a gene: 7. The CDR3 spans 15 residues. The V gene's germline CDR1 is MDHEN and CDR2 SYDVKM. CDR3 sequence (DNA): TGTGCCAGCAGTTTCGCCCCCGGGACAGGGGAGACCCAGTACTTC. It codes for CASSFAPGTGETQYF.

The chain recombines TRBV27 with TRBJ1-2; 7 positions match TRBD1. Germline V gene data show CDR1 as MNHEY and CDR2 as SMNVEV (reference sequence). Trimming removed 6 bases from V and 1 base from J; junction bases left unmatched: 11. This CDR3 is built from 16 residues. For the CDR3, the DNA is TGTGCCAGCAGGGGGCATCAATCAGGGGGTAACTATGGCTACACCTTC. It specifies CASRGHQSGGNYGYTF.

CDR3 protein: CASSLSAVSYNEQFF. The CDR3 bases are TGTGCCAGCAGCTTAAGCGCAGTATCCTACAATGAGCAGTTCTTC. The chain joins TRBV7-2 to TRBJ2-1, with D unresolved. The CDR3 has 15 residues. The V end was cut by 2 bases, the J end by 1 base, with 9 bases between. In germline, CDR1 is SGHTA, CDR2 FQGNSA.

This rearrangement joins TRBV4-3 to TRBJ1-3; 9 positions match TRBD1. V was clipped by 0 bases and J by 3 bases; unmatched bases: 3. There are 16 residues in the CDR3. Germline V CDR1 and CDR2: LGHNA, YSLEER. Written as DNA, the CDR3 is TGCGCCAGCAGCCAAGATTTGACAGGGGGTGGAAACACCATATATTTT. It specifies CASSQDLTGGGNTIYF.

V gene TRBV19 combines with J gene TRBJ2-7, with 7 positions matching TRBD1. The V gene's germline CDR1 is LNHDA and CDR2 SQIVND (reference sequence). Losses at the gene ends were 4 bases for V and 2 bases for J; bases not matched to a gene: 8. The CDR3 covers 15 residues. CDR3 coding DNA: TGTGCCAGTAGTACCCGGGACAGAGTTCCCTACGAGCAGTACTTC. Protein: CASSTRDRVPYEQYF.

V usage is TRBV6-5 and J usage is TRBJ2-7; tentative D call: TRBD1 (6 bases). Germline V gene sequence: CDR1 MNHEY, CDR2 SVGAGI. Deletions cut 2 bases from V and 0 bases from J, with 8 bases between. This CDR3 is 14 amino acids long. The CDR3 DNA follows: TGTGCCAGCAGTTACGGGGACACCTCCTACGAGCAGTACTTC. It codes for CASSYGDTSYEQYF.

This clone was recorded only once. The chain is built from TRBV2 and TRBJ2-7; 9 positions match TRBD1. After removal of 6 bases from V and 2 bases from J, the junction contained 5 bases not matched to a gene. Germline V gives CDR1 SNHLY, CDR2 FYNNEI. This CDR3 has 14 amino acids. DNA for the CDR3: TGTGCCAGCAGATTCCGGGACAGGGCCTACGAGCAGTACTTC. Translation: CASRFRDRAYEQYF.

The rearrangement links TRBV6-4 to TRBJ1-1, with 7 bases identical to TRBD1. With 3 bases clipped from V and 1 base from J, the junction kept 11 bases outside the gene matches. This CDR3 contains 17 residues. Germline V lookup: CDR1 MRHNA, CDR2 SNTAGT. Here the CDR3 DNA reads TGTGCCAGCAGTGAGCAAAACAGGGGCCGGTGGAACACTGAAGCTTTCTTT. Its protein product is CASSEQNRGRWNTEAFF.

The J gene is TRBJ2-1, the V gene TRBV7-3; 11 nucleotides align to TRBD1. The V and J ends lost 5 bases and 0 bases, in that order; junction bases with no gene match: 6. Germline V gene lookup returns CDR1 SGHTA and CDR2 FQGTGA. This CDR3 region has 17 residues. CDR3 sequence (DNA): TGTGCCAGCAGCCCCTGGGGGACAGGGGGCTCCTACAATGAGCAGTTCTTC. Its protein product is CASSPWGTGGSYNEQFF.